This T cell receptor beta chain stems from a study of Graves' ophthalmopathy and Graves' hyperthyroidism. In its sample, this clonotype was seen a few times. In germline, CDR1 is ENHRY, CDR2 SYGVKD. The V and J ends lost 0 bases and 0 bases respectively, with 9 bases between them. The CDR3 contains 15 residues. The sequenced template was RNA, covering the TCR beta CDR3 region. HTBI primers primed a first-round RT-PCR, and a second-round multiplex PCR followed. From the multiplex PCR reads, TCRdb called clonotypes with MiXCR, one entry per CDR3 protein. The table has hundreds of thousands of distinct CDR3 sequences, 40% to 50% seen once; the top ten hold about 45%.

Sequenced material: peripheral blood. The chain links TRBV10-3 to TRBJ2-7, with TRBD1 as a possible D gene (6 bases). This TCR came from an adult man with Graves' ophthalmopathy. CDR3 protein: CAISESDSLSYEQYF. The DNA of the CDR3 is TGTGCCATCAGTGAGTCGGACAGCCTCTCCTACGAGCAGTACTTC.